Listed below are T cell receptor beta chains from one sample, sequenced in a study of monozygotic twins with inflammatory bowel disease. Reanalyzing the 5' RACE reads, TCRdb keeps one entry per CDR3 protein, without DNA. There are approximately 300,000 distinct CDR3 sequences in the sample, with 5.6% held by the top ten. The sample taken for sequencing was blood. These receptors all come from a human donor with ulcerative colitis or Crohn's disease, or a healthy co-twin of an affected twin (not recorded which). Each CDR3 is given with its conserved first and last residue.

J: TRBJ1-5
V: TRBV6-1
CDR3: CASSPGTGGKPNQPQHF

J: TRBJ1-1
V: TRBV29-1
CDR3: CSVAIQGLGTEAFF

J: TRBJ2-3
V: TRBV20-1
CDR3: CSARDRYTQYF

J: TRBJ1-5
V: TRBV20-1
CDR3: CSAPQPGLKNQPQHF

J: TRBJ2-5
V: TRBV11-2
CDR3: CASSHGLQETQYF

J: TRBJ2-7
V: TRBV20-1
CDR3: CSVRERKGLSYEQYF

J: TRBJ2-2
V: TRBV28
CDR3: CASSWGGPVGELFF

J: TRBJ1-2
V: TRBV7-2
CDR3: CASSLVAVGVGAGGYTF

J: TRBJ2-2
V: TRBV12-3/TRBV12-4
CDR3: CASSSQMGGTGELFF

J: TRBJ2-7
V: TRBV6-1
CDR3: CASSTRDRVGEQYF

J: TRBJ1-5
V: TRBV12-3/TRBV12-4
CDR3: CASSPTGGRGNQPQHF

J: TRBJ1-2
V: TRBV28
CDR3: CASSFKGYGYTF

J: TRBJ1-5
V: TRBV27
CDR3: CASRPRGEDSNQPQHF

J: TRBJ2-1
V: TRBV7-2
CDR3: CASSLGTSAYNEQFF

J: TRBJ1-4
V: TRBV23-1
CDR3: CASSQTSSVGEKLFF

J: TRBJ2-7
V: TRBV18
CDR3: CASSRVLGKDEQYF

J: TRBJ2-7
V: TRBV5-1
CDR3: CASRGREASYEQYF

J: TRBJ1-2
V: TRBV6-2/TRBV6-3
CDR3: CASSWRPGTEVLSYGYTF

J: TRBJ2-1
V: TRBV7-9
CDR3: CASSLELSGRINEQFF